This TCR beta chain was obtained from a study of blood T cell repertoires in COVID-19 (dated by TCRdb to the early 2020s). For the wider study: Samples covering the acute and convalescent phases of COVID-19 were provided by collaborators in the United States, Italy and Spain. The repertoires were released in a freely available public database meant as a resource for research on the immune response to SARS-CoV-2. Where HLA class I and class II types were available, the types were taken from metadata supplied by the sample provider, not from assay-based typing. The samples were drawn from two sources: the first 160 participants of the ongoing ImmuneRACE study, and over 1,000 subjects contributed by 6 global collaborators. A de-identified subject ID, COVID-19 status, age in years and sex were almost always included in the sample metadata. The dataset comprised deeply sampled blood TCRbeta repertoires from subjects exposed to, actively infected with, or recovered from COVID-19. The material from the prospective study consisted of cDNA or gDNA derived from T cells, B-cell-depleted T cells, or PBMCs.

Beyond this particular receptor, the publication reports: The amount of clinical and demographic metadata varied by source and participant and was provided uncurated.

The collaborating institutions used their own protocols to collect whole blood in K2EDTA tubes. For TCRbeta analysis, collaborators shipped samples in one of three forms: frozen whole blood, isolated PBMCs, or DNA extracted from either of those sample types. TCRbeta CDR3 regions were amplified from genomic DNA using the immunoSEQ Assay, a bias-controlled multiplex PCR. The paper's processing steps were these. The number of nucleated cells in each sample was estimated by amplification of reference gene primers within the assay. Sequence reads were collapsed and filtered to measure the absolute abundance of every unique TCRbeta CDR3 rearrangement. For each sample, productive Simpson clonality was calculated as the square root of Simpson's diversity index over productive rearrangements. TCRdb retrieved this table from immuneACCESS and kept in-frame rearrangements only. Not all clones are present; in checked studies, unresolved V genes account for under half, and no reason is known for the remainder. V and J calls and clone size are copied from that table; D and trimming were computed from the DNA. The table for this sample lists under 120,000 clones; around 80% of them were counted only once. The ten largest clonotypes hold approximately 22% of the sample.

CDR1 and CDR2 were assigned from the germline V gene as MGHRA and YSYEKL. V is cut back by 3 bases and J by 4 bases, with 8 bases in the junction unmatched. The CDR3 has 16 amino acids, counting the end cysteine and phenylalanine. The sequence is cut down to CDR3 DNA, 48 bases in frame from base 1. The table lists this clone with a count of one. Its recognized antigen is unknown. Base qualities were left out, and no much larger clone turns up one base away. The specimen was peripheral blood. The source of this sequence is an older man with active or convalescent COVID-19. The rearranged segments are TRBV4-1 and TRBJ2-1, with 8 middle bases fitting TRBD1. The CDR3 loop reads CASSQGTGGEYNEQFF. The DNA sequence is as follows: TGCGCCAGCAGCCAGGGAACAGGGGGAGAGTACAATGAGCAGTTCTTC.